The present T cell receptor beta chain was sequenced within a study of cytomegalovirus exposure and HLA in healthy donors. Study-level points and caveats: The authors assumed roughly uniform sequencing depth across donors for presence/absence analyses. In a later analysis, TCR beta V- and J-gene trimming showed a link to a missense DCLRE1C variant. Researchers reported that a few CMV-associated chains were confirmed in vitro as CMV antigen-specific.

CDR1 is MNHEY, CDR2 SMNVEV, per germline (reference sequence). V lost 2 bases to trimming and J lost 4 bases, with 11 bases between them. The CDR3 is made up of 15 amino acids. The PCR employed 60 Vbeta primers together with 13 Jbeta primers. Sequencing used immunoSEQ multiplex PCR; TCRdb keeps in-frame clones, though not all of them. The data contain roughly 200,000 clones, around 78% of them singletons. Concerning this clone itself: Its antigen remains unknown.

This TCR was sampled from a man between 25 and 39 years old in good health and CMV-seronegative. The V and J genes are TRBV27 and TRBJ2-2; tentative D call: TRBD1 (6 bases). The material sequenced was PBMCs. The CDR3 here is CASSLGGEGTGELFF. DNA of the CDR3: TGTGCCAGCAGTTTAGGGGGCGAGGGCACCGGGGAGCTGTTTTTT.